The 17 T cell receptor beta chains given below trace back to one sample, sequenced in a study of shared clonotypes between healthy human individuals. Libraries were prepared by immunoSEQ multiplex PCR; TCRdb keeps only in-frame clonotypes and omits some of them. This sample carries approximately 320,000 clones, approximately 79% of them seen once, and the ten largest clones take 10%. Source material: memory CD4+ T cells sorted from blood. Subset meaning: CD45RA-negative fraction. These receptors all stem from a young man in good health.

This chain joins TRBV28 and TRBJ1-5; possibly TRBD1 for D (5 bases). There are 13 residues in the CDR3. The V gene's germline CDR1 is MDHEN and CDR2 SYDVKM. V was cut by 3 bases and J by 5 bases, with 8 bases left in between. As DNA, the CDR3 is TGTGCCAGCAGTTTTCCCAGGGATCAGCCCCAGCATTTT. It specifies CASSFPRDQPQHF.

This clone was found a few times. This rearrangement joins TRBV7-8 to TRBJ2-5, with D perhaps matching TRBD2 (6 bases). Per germline, CDR1 SGHVS and CDR2 FQNEAQ. The ends were cut back, 3 bases at V and 0 bases at J, with 14 bases in the middle. The length of the CDR3 is 16 residues. CDR3 region: CASSLEGMGYQETQYF. The CDR3, as DNA: TGTGCCAGCAGCTTGGAGGGTATGGGGTACCAAGAGACCCAGTACTTC.

The J gene is TRBJ2-2, the V gene TRBV4-3; D perhaps matches TRBD2 (6 bases). Germline CDR1 is LGHNA and CDR2 is YSLEER. This CDR3 comprises 18 residues. V dropped 0 bases and J dropped 2 bases, with 16 bases sitting between them. CDR3 in amino acids: CASSQDLFGTQNTGELFF. The CDR3 region has the DNA TGCGCCAGCAGCCAAGATCTTTTCGGGACTCAAAACACCGGGGAGCTGTTTTTT.

V is TRBV30 and J is TRBJ2-7; D is possibly TRBD1 (6 bases). Trimming shortened V by 0 bases and J by 3 bases, and 15 bases separated the two germline ends. The CDR3 is 15 amino acids. Germline values: CDR1 GTSNPN, CDR2 SVGIG (reference sequence). DNA for the CDR3: TGTGCCTGGAGTGTAGGGGGATCCAAGTACTACGAGCAGTACTTC. Protein product: CAWSVGGSKYYEQYF.

This chain links TRBV16 with TRBJ1-1; tentatively, D is TRBD1 (5 bases). Germline-derived CDR1 and CDR2 are KGHSY and FQNENV. The CDR3 covers 13 residues. V was cut by 5 bases and J by 11 bases, with 18 bases left in between. The CDR3 here is CASSEKGPLAAFF. The CDR3 DNA reads TGTGCCAGCAGCGAAAAGGGACCGTTGGCGGCTTTCTTT.

V is TRBV28 and J is TRBJ1-5, with TRBD1 matching over 7 bases. The germline gives CDR1 MDHEN, CDR2 SYDVKM. This CDR3 is 13 amino acids long. V lost 6 bases and J lost 3; bases outside the gene matches: 2. The CDR3: CASRGQINQPQHF. The CDR3 bases are TGTGCCAGCAGGGGACAGATCAATCAGCCCCAGCATTTT.

The CDR3 bases are TGCGCCAGCAGTGAGTTCAGCGGGAGGCGCGATCACAATGAGCAGTTCTTC. As protein: CASSEFSGRRDHNEQFF. This sequence joins TRBV10-1 and TRBJ2-1, with 9 bases lining up with TRBD2. The CDR3 covers 17 residues. CDR1 WNHNN and CDR2 SYGVQD come from the germline V gene (reference sequence). The V segment lost 1 base and the J segment 5 bases; nucleotides outside the gene matches: 9.

CDR3 region: CASRPEGHDNQPQHF. In DNA, the CDR3 is TGTGCCAGCAGGCCCGAGGGGCATGACAATCAGCCCCAGCATTTT. This sequence joins TRBV27 and TRBJ1-5; tentative D call: TRBD1 (5 bases). V lost 6 bases and J lost 3, with 15 bases in between. CDR1 is MNHEY, CDR2 SMNVEV, per germline (reference sequence). The CDR3 sequence is 15 residues long.

The chain couples TRBV2 to TRBJ2-2; D uncertain. The CDR3 has 12 amino acids. V was shortened by 4 bases and J by 4 bases, with 4 bases between the two germline ends. The germline V gene has CDR1 SNHLY and CDR2 FYNNEI. The CDR3 region is CASSGSTGELFF. The DNA of the CDR3 is TGTGCCAGCAGTGGGTCCACCGGGGAGCTGTTTTTT.

V and J are TRBV27 and TRBJ2-1; possibly TRBD1 for D (5 bases). The CDR3 runs to 16 residues. In germline, CDR1 is MNHEY, CDR2 SMNVEV (reference sequence). Trimming shortened V by 2 bases and J by 3 bases, and 14 bases separated the two germline ends. In DNA, the CDR3 is TGTGCCAGCAGTTTAGAGGCTTGGCAGGGCTACAATGAGCAGTTCTTC. Translated: CASSLEAWQGYNEQFF.

CDR3 sequence: CAMSGSAYNEQFF. As DNA, the CDR3 is TGTGCCATGAGCGGGAGTGCCTACAATGAGCAGTTCTTC. The chain links TRBV2 to TRBJ2-1, with 8 bases identical to TRBD2. Germline CDR1 reads SNHLY; CDR2 reads FYNNEI. The trim removed 10 bases at V and 2 bases at J, leaving 4 bases unmatched. CDR3 size: 13 residues.

V and J are TRBV11-1 and TRBJ2-3, with 9 bases fitting TRBD1. CDR1 SGHAT and CDR2 FQDESV come from the germline V gene (reference sequence). V shed 8 bases, J shed 2 bases, and the junction held 5 bases outside the gene matches. The CDR3 totals 14 residues. CDR3 coding DNA: TGTGCCAGCGGCCGGGACAGGGCCACAGATACGCAGTATTTT. Translating it yields CASGRDRATDTQYF. Complete variable domain (other parts from reference TRBV11-1 and TRBJ2-3): EAEVAQSPRYKITEKSQAVAFWCDPISGHATLYWYRQILGQGPELLVQFQDESVVDDSQLPKDRFSAERLKGVDSTLKIQPAELGDSAMYLCASGRDRATDTQYFGPGTRLTVL.

This sequence joins TRBV25-1 and TRBJ2-5, with unresolved D. V was cut by 6 bases and J by 3 bases, with 11 bases left in between. The CDR3 spans 13 residues. CDR1 MGHDK and CDR2 SYGVNS come from the germline V gene. In DNA form, the CDR3 reads TGTGCCAGCAGCACCCCACAGAAAGAGACCCAGTACTTC. It translates to CASSTPQKETQYF.

The chain couples TRBV10-1 to TRBJ2-2; D might be TRBD2 (5 bases). The germline V gene encodes CDR1 WNHNN and CDR2 SYGVQD (reference sequence). CDR3 length: 13 residues. Trimming stripped 8 bases from V and 1 base from J, with 8 bases between. CDR3 nucleotides: TGCGCCAGCCGAGGGAAGAACACCGGGGAGCTGTTTTTT. This encodes CASRGKNTGELFF.

This clone was recorded a few times. This chain links TRBV2 with TRBJ1-3; D is undetermined. This CDR3 is built from 14 residues. CDR1 is SNHLY, CDR2 FYNNEI, per germline. Trimming removed 7 bases from V and 0 bases from J, with 10 bases in between. DNA of the CDR3: TGTGCCAGCAAGGAGAGTAGCTCTGGAAACACCATATATTTT. Residues: CASKESSSGNTIYF.

In this sample, this clone turned up once. The chain links TRBV10-3 to TRBJ2-7; D tentatively reads TRBD1 or TRBD2 (5 bases each). This CDR3 is built from 14 residues. Trimming removed 6 bases from V and 2 bases from J, with 14 bases in between. CDR1 and CDR2 from the germline V gene are ENHRY and SYGVKD. CDR3 region: CAISPGTVTYEQYF. Here the CDR3 DNA reads TGTGCCATCAGCCCCGGGACGGTAACCTACGAGCAGTACTTC.

The chain carries TRBV18 and TRBJ2-7, with D tentatively TRBD1 or TRBD2 (6 bases each). V lost 4 bases and J 6 bases, leaving 16 bases between the germline ends. Germline V CDR1 and CDR2: KGHSH, LQKENI. The CDR3 has 14 residues. The CDR3 region has the DNA TGTGCCAGCTCACAAGGATCTACGGGGGCCGAGCAGTACTTC. It yields the protein CASSQGSTGAEQYF.